This T cell receptor beta chain emerged from a study of T cell repertoires in cytomegalovirus infection. Study-level background: Through public TCR beta signatures, both CMV infection and matching HLA type were indicated.

The CDR3 contains 14 residues. Between the trimmed V and J ends, which lost 5 bases and 6 bases, there was a span of 17 bases. In its sample, this clonotype was seen many times. No antigen is known for it. Study results and limitations: Clonotypes of TCR beta that were HLA-C-restricted and CMV-specific dominated the ex vivo response.

A single record per CDR3 protein comes from TCRdb applying MiXCR to the reads. The table lists about 830,000 distinct CDR3 sequences, approximately 29% of them singletons. The sequencing here drew on cultured CD8+ T cells from PBMCs, taken from culture after CMV antigen stimulation. This sequence originates from a human donor in good health (CMV status not recorded). Some clones in this sample may be carry-over from other donors' samples. The chain uses TRBV12-3 or TRBV12-4 and TRBJ2-7, with D possibly being TRBD2 (6 bases). The CDR3 protein is CASSPKPGLGEQYF. The CDR3 bases are TGTGCCAGCAGTCCAAAACCGGGACTCGGCGAGCAGTACTTC.